The sequence of this T cell receptor (beta chain) was determined in a study of Graves' ophthalmopathy and Graves' hyperthyroidism. RNA transcripts served as template for amplifying TCR beta CDR3 sequences. HTBI-primed RT-PCR formed the first round, and a multiplex PCR formed the second. TCRdb recomputed calls from the multiplex PCR reads with MiXCR, one row per CDR3 protein. The table shows hundreds of thousands of distinct CDR3 sequences, with over 20% occurring only once. Hyperthyroidism is called stable when no ophthalmopathy develops within 18 months of follow-up. Exclusion covered patients with other autoimmune diseases or uncontrolled infections (as well as pregnancy or lactation). Comment on this clonotype: The antigen remains unidentified.

Findings and caveats of the study: Ophthalmopathy progression was predicted by the model at about 69% sensitivity and approximately 72% specificity.

The sequenced sample consisted of peripheral blood. This TCR came from a woman aged 18-29 years with stable Graves' hyperthyroidism. Some clones in this sample may be carry-over from other donors' samples.

CDR3 DNA sequence: TGCGGGACAGGGGGAGAAGCCTACGAGCAGTACTTC. It yields the protein CGTGGEAYEQYF. The V gene is TRBV20-1, the J gene TRBJ2-7; 11 bases are shared with TRBD1. This CDR3 has 12 amino acids. Germline V gene sequence: CDR1 DFQATT, CDR2 SNEGSKA (reference sequence).